The rows below give T cell receptor beta chains drawn from one sample of a study of CD8+CD57+ T cells in acquired aplastic anemia. TCRdb reprocessed the reads with MiXCR, giving one entry per CDR3 protein. The table records some 200,000 distinct CDR3 sequences, approximately 57% of them present only once. The sequencing sample was made of sorted CD4+, CD8+, or CD8+CD57+ T cells (not recorded which) from PBMCs. The source of these receptors is a human donor in good health. CDR3s include the opening cysteine and the closing phenylalanine or tryptophan. D genes are given only for firm matches. The listing skips clone size in some rows; elsewhere it reads once, few, many or a size class.

clone size,D gene,V gene,J gene,CDR3 protein,CDR3 DNA
many,TRBD1,TRBV12-3/TRBV12-4,TRBJ2-7,CASSLVTGGEQYF,TGTGCCAGCAGTTTGGTGACAGGGGGCGAGCAGTACTTC
-,TRBD2,TRBV20-1,TRBJ2-7,CSARGLLAGEQYF,TGCAGTGCTAGAGGTTTACTAGCGGGCGAGCAGTACTTC
-,TRBD1,TRBV10-1,TRBJ2-1,CASSRQGSEQFF,TGCGCCAGTTCGCGACAGGGGAGTGAGCAGTTCTTC
-,-,TRBV7-9,TRBJ2-1,CAWSRGGGSYNEQFF,TGTGCCTGGAGTAGAGGGGGTGGGAGCTACAATGAGCAGTTCTTC
few,-,TRBV29-1,TRBJ1-2,CSVAGTYGYTF,TGCAGCGTGGCAGGTACTTATGGCTACACCTTC
-,TRBD1,TRBV5-5,TRBJ1-1,CASSLLRDRDYEAFF,TGTGCCAGCAGCTTGTTGCGGGACAGGGACTACGAAGCTTTCTTT
-,-,TRBV10-3,TRBJ1-1,CAIREGTLDTEAFF,TGTGCCATCAGAGAAGGGACACTCGACACTGAAGCTTTCTTT
few,TRBD1,TRBV4-3,TRBJ2-2,CASSQDNRGDTGELFF,TGCGCCAGCAGCCAAGATAACAGGGGGGACACCGGGGAGCTGTTTTTT
-,-,TRBV5-1,TRBJ1-1,CASSLEGEGAFF,TGCGCCAGCAGCTTGGAGGGGGAGGGTGCTTTCTTT
-,-,TRBV10-2,TRBJ1-1,CASSESGKQGNTEAFF,TGCGCCAGCAGTGAGTCGGGGAAACAGGGGAACACTGAAGCTTTCTTT
-,-,TRBV15,TRBJ2-7,CAASSPGQNYEQYF,TGTGCCGCCAGCAGCCCCGGACAGAACTACGAGCAGTACTTC
-,-,TRBV14,TRBJ2-7,CASSPGSVEQYF,TGTGCCAGCAGCCCTGGATCGGTCGAGCAGTACTTC
-,-,TRBV7-2,TRBJ1-5,CASSLVHGTDQPQHF,TGTGCCAGCAGCTTAGTTCACGGAACCGATCAGCCCCAGCATTTT
many,TRBD1,TRBV20-1,TRBJ2-2,CSARDTGGSGELFF,TGCAGTGCTAGAGATACAGGGGGTTCCGGGGAGCTGTTTTTT
many,TRBD2,TRBV20-1,TRBJ2-3,CSARDRDYTDTQYF,TGCAGTGCTAGAGATAGGGACTACACAGATACGCAGTATTTT
-,-,TRBV7-9,TRBJ1-6,CASSPGLTSNSPLHF,TGTGCCAGCAGCCCAGGGTTAACGTCTAATTCACCCCTCCACTTT
few,-,TRBV24-1,TRBJ2-1,CATGTVRDEQFF,TGTGCCACGGGTACGGTAAGGGATGAGCAGTTCTTC
-,TRBD1,TRBV10-1,TRBJ2-7,CASSNETGGYEQYF,TGCGCCAGCAGTAACGAGACAGGGGGATACGAGCAGTACTTC
many,-,TRBV5-5,TRBJ1-3,CASANLGNTIYF,TGTGCCAGCGCGAACCTTGGAAACACCATATATTTT
once,-,TRBV20-1,TRBJ2-7,CSASIPGLSYEQYF,TGCAGTGCTAGTATCCCGGGACTGAGCTACGAGCAGTACTTC
once,TRBD2,TRBV10-3,TRBJ2-3,CAISDLLAGEADTQYF,TGTGCCATCAGTGACCTACTAGCGGGGGAAGCAGATACGCAGTATTTT
-,-,TRBV15,TRBJ2-7,CASSLDFVAYEQYF,TGTGCCAGCAGCTTGGATTTCGTTGCCTACGAGCAGTACTTC
-,-,TRBV7-8,TRBJ1-2,CASSPAWGDYGYTF,TGTGCCAGCAGCCCGGCTTGGGGGGACTATGGCTACACCTTC
many,-,TRBV19,TRBJ1-1,CASSIGGLYTEAFF,TGTGCCAGTAGTATAGGGGGATTGTACACTGAAGCTTTCTTT
-,-,TRBV20-1,TRBJ2-6,CSARTSGANVLTF,TGCAGTGCGAGAACCTCTGGGGCCAACGTCCTGACTTTC
-,-,TRBV19,TRBJ1-4,CASGAGLNTEKLFF,TGTGCCAGCGGGGCCGGACTGAACACTGAAAAACTGTTTTTT
once,TRBD2,TRBV25-1,TRBJ2-1,CASSGGGSQRYNEQFF,TGTGCCAGCAGTGGGGGAGGGTCCCAAAGGTACAATGAGCAGTTCTTC
many,-,TRBV7-6,TRBJ2-1,CASRPPGTSSNEQFF,TGTGCCAGCAGACCACCCGGGACTTCTAGTAATGAGCAGTTCTTC
many,TRBD2,TRBV11-3,TRBJ2-7,CASSLTSGSHEQYF,TGTGCCAGCAGCTTAACTAGCGGGAGCCACGAGCAGTACTTC
-,-,TRBV9,TRBJ2-2,CASSVGSATGELFF,TGTGCCAGCAGCGTAGGTTCGGCTACCGGGGAGCTGTTTTTT
-,-,TRBV20-1,TRBJ1-5,CSARDGNHGPASGASQHF,TGCAGTGCTAGAGACGGAAACCACGGGCCAGCCTCCGGCGCGTCCCAGCATTTT
once,-,TRBV7-9,TRBJ2-3,CATSPTYTDTQYF,TGTGCCACCAGCCCAACCTACACAGATACGCAGTATTTT
few,-,TRBV28,TRBJ1-1,CASSFLVMNTEAFF,TGTGCCAGCAGTTTTCTAGTTATGAACACTGAAGCTTTCTTT
-,-,TRBV7-2,TRBJ2-7,CATQLRNGYEQYF,TGTGCCACCCAGCTAAGAAACGGCTACGAGCAGTACTTC
-,-,TRBV19,TRBJ2-6,CASLSRSGANVLTF,TGTGCCAGTCTGAGTCGCTCTGGGGCCAACGTCCTGACTTTC
few,-,TRBV6-5,TRBJ1-2,CASSPGTRVSANYGYTF,TGTGCCAGCAGTCCGGGGACACGAGTTTCAGCTAACTATGGCTACACCTTC
once,-,TRBV20-1,TRBJ2-6,CSASRSGANVLTF,TGCAGTGCTAGTAGGTCTGGGGCCAACGTCCTGACTTTC
once,-,TRBV13,TRBJ2-3,CASSLDLHRDTQYF,TGTGCCAGCAGCTTAGATCTCCACAGGGACACGCAGTATTTT
many,TRBD2,TRBV5-8,TRBJ2-7,CASAPLADEQYF,TGTGCCAGCGCCCCCCTAGCGGACGAGCAGTACTTC
-,TRBD2,TRBV9,TRBJ2-2,CASSVGGGRNTGELFF,TGTGCCAGCAGCGTAGGGGGAGGGCGTAACACCGGGGAGCTGTTTTTT
-,-,TRBV11-2,TRBJ2-5,CASHGISF,TGTGCCAGCCACGGGATTTCATTC
-,TRBD2,TRBV20-1,TRBJ2-7,CSASVLAGGHEQYF,TGCAGTGCTAGTGTACTAGCGGGAGGGCACGAGCAGTACTTC
-,-,TRBV10-1,TRBJ1-1,CASSESMGGRQAEAFF,TGCGCCAGCAGTGAGTCGATGGGGGGCAGGCAAGCTGAAGCTTTCTTT